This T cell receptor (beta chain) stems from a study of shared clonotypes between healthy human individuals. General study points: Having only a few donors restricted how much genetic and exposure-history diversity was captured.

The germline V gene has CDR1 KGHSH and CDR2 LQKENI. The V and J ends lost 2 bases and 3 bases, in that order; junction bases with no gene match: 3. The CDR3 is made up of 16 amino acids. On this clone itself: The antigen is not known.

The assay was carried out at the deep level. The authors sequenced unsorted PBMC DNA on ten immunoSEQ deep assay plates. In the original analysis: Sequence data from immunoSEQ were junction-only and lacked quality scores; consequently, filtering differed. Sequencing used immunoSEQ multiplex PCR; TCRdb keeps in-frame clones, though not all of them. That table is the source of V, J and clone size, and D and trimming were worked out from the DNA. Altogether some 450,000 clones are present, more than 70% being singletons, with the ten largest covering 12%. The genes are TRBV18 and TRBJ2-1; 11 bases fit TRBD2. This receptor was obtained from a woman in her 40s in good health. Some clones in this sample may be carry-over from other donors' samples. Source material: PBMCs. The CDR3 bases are TGTGCCAGCTCACCATTAGCGGGAGGGCACTACAATGAGCAGTTCTTC. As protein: CASSPLAGGHYNEQFF.